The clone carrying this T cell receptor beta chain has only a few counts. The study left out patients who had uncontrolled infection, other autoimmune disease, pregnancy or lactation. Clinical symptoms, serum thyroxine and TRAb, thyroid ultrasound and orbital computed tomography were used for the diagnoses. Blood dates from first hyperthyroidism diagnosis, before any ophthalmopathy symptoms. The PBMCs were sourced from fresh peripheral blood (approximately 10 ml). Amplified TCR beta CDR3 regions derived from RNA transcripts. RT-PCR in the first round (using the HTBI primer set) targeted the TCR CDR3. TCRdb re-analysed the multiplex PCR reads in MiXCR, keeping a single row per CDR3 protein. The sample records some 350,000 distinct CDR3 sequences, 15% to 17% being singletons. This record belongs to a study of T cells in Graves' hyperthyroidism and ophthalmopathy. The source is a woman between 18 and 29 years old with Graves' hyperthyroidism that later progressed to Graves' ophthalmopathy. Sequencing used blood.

The CDR3 DNA sequence: TGTGCCAGCAGTTTTCCGGTCTTGGGACCAGTAAAAGAGACCCAGTACTTC. This translates into CASSFPVLGPVKETQYF. The rearrangement joins TRBV28 to TRBJ2-5; D tentatively reads TRBD1 or TRBD2 (5 bases each). This CDR3 has 17 residues. Trimming left V 3 bases short and J 3 bases short, with 20 bases between. Germline V gene lookup returns CDR1 MDHEN and CDR2 SYDVKM.